Listed here is a single T cell receptor (beta chain). Antigen unknown. The germline V gene encodes CDR1 MNHEY and CDR2 SMNVEV (reference sequence). V shed 7 bases and J 4 bases; nucleotides not matched to a gene: 17. CDR3 length equals 18 residues. This sample is drawn from a study of shared clonotypes between healthy human individuals. Whole-study findings and limits: Among non-shared clonotypes, generation probabilities were lower than among those shared by all four donors.

Repertoires were generated with immunoSEQ multiplex PCR, while TCRdb's copy carries only in-frame clones and drops some. Found here are more than 550,000 clones, 55% to 80% of them singletons; the top ten hold 1.8%. This TCR came from a young woman in good health. The sequencing input was memory CD4+ T cells sorted from blood. Subset meaning: CD45RA-negative fraction. This chain joins TRBV27 and TRBJ2-7; 12 bases are shared with TRBD2. CDR3 DNA: TGTGCCAGCACTAGTGTAGTATTACCGACTAGCGGGAGATACGAGCAGTACTTC. It codes for CASTSVVLPTSGRYEQYF.